This T cell receptor beta chain derives from a study of blood T cell repertoires in COVID-19. Measured with immunoSEQ multiplex PCR; TCRdb has only the in-frame clones, and not every one. In the table there are fewer than 70,000 clones, roughly 80% of which are singletons. This CDR3 contains 15 residues. Germline V gene lookup returns CDR1 MNHEY and CDR2 SMNVEV (reference sequence). With 0 bases removed from V and 7 bases from J, the gap between germline ends came to 13 bases. This sequence originates from a man in his forties or fifties with active COVID-19. The chain carries TRBV27 and TRBJ1-5; D is perhaps TRBD1 (6 bases). The sample consisted of peripheral blood. The CDR3 DNA is TGTGCCAGCAGTTTATCGGGGGGGGCCGGACAGCCCCAGCATTTT. It translates to CASSLSGGAGQPQHF.